This entry lists 20 T cell receptor beta chains sequenced from one sample in a study of T-cell memory formation after mild COVID-19. TCRdb used MiXCR to reprocess the 5' RACE reads, holding one entry per CDR3 protein. Among roughly 190,000 distinct CDR3 sequences listed, approximately 20% were seen once. The sequenced sample was PBMCs or a T cell subset sorted from them (not recorded which). Source of these receptors: an adult woman who had mild COVID-19 (a few samples of this study predate the infection). Cell type and time point are not known.

This clonotype has just a few counts. This chain uses TRBV20-1 with TRBJ2-1, with no clear D. Germline CDR1 and CDR2: DFQATT and SNEGSKA (reference sequence). This CDR3 region has 15 residues. V was cut by 5 bases and J by 6 bases, with 20 bases left in between. CDR3 DNA sequence: TGCAGTGCTGGATTGGGCGGAACCAAGACCAATGAGCAGTTCTTC. This gives the protein CSAGLGGTKTNEQFF.

This clonotype was seen a handful of times. The chain couples TRBV24-1 to TRBJ2-4; TRBD1 matches at 12 bases. This CDR3 region has 15 residues. J was trimmed by 6 bases and V by 5 bases; bases with no gene match: 4. From germline, CDR1 is KGHDR and CDR2 SFDVKD. The CDR3 sequence is CATSAGTGGANIQYF. CDR3 DNA sequence: TGTGCCACCAGTGCCGGGACAGGGGGCGCAAACATTCAGTACTTC.

The CDR3 loop is CASRKGNSPSYEQYF. CDR3 DNA: TGTGCCAGCAGAAAAGGAAACTCGCCTTCATACGAGCAGTACTTC. J is TRBJ2-7 and V is TRBV12-3 or TRBV12-4, with D hard to call. V lost 6 bases to trimming and J lost 4 bases, with 19 bases between them. The CDR3 runs to 15 residues.

The chain couples TRBV5-4 to TRBJ2-1, with 7 bases matching TRBD2. Trimming cost V 2 bases and J 2 bases; bases outside gene matches: 7. Germline lookup yields CDR1 SGHNT and CDR2 YYREEE (reference sequence). This CDR3 is 16 amino acids long. This chain's CDR3 is CASSFSGGGAYNEQFF. CDR3 DNA: TGTGCCAGCAGCTTCTCGGGGGGAGGTGCCTACAATGAGCAGTTCTTC.

This rearrangement joins TRBV5-5 to TRBJ1-1; 9 positions match TRBD1. The V gene end was trimmed by 4 bases and the J gene end by 10 bases; junction bases not matched to a gene: 8. This CDR3 region has 13 residues. Germline V gene lookup returns CDR1 SGHKS and CDR2 YYEKEE (reference sequence). The DNA of the CDR3 is TGTGCCAGCAGCCTTGGACAGGGGAAGGGAGCTTTCTTT. Protein sequence: CASSLGQGKGAFF.

This clonotype was counted between two and nine times. J is TRBJ2-5 and V is TRBV6-5; no clear D gene. V lost 3 bases and J lost 11, with 10 bases in between. The CDR3 spans 11 residues. Germline V lookup: CDR1 MNHEY, CDR2 SVGAGI. CDR3 amino acids: CASSYNGRQYF. The CDR3 DNA follows: TGTGCCAGCAGTTATAATGGGCGGCAGTACTTC.

The rearrangement joins TRBV20-1 to TRBJ2-1, with 10 bases fitting TRBD2. The V segment lost 4 bases and the J segment 9 bases; nucleotides outside the gene matches: 9. Germline values: CDR1 DFQATT, CDR2 SNEGSKA (reference sequence). This CDR3 comprises 14 residues. The CDR3 loop is CSAIGLAVPSEQFF. The CDR3 nucleotides read TGCAGTGCTATAGGACTAGCGGTTCCGAGTGAGCAGTTCTTC.

V usage is TRBV20-1 and J usage is TRBJ2-1; 15 bases line up with TRBD2. This CDR3 contains 19 residues. Germline V gives CDR1 DFQATT, CDR2 SNEGSKA (reference sequence). Unmatched junction bases numbered 9, after V lost 1 base and J lost 2 bases. This CDR3 is CSARGGGLAGGHPYNEQFF. The CDR3 region has the DNA TGCAGTGCTAGAGGAGGGGGACTAGCGGGAGGCCACCCCTACAATGAGCAGTTCTTC.

This clonotype has only a few counts. V usage is TRBV27 and J usage is TRBJ2-1; D is possibly TRBD1 or TRBD2 (5 bases each). V was cut by 4 bases and J by 9 bases, with 22 bases left in between. CDR1 and CDR2 from the germline V gene are MNHEY and SMNVEV (reference sequence). CDR3 size: 16 residues. Here the CDR3 reads CASSSGLAYTGGEQFF. The CDR3 DNA is TGTGCCAGCAGTTCAGGGCTAGCCTACACCGGAGGTGAGCAGTTCTTC.

The chain carries TRBV7-9 and TRBJ1-5, with D perhaps TRBD1 (6 bases). The V end lost 5 bases, the J end lost 4 bases, and 6 bases lay between the germline ends. Germline V gene sequence: CDR1 SEHNR, CDR2 FQNEAQ (reference sequence). The CDR3 has 12 residues. CDR3 in DNA: TGTGCCAGCAGCCAGGGGAATCAGCCCCAGCATTTT. Amino acids: CASSQGNQPQHF.

In its sample, this clonotype was seen a few times. The chain combines TRBV11-2 with TRBJ2-3; D unclear. Germline V gene lookup returns CDR1 SGHAT and CDR2 FQNNGV. The CDR3 runs to 12 residues. Trimming shortened V by 7 bases and J by 0 bases, and 5 bases separated the two germline ends. CDR3 amino acids: CASTSSTDTQYF. CDR3 nucleotides: TGTGCCAGCACCAGTAGCACAGATACGCAGTATTTT.

The gene calls are TRBV7-2 and TRBJ2-3; no reliable D call. V dropped 1 base and J dropped 2 bases, with 10 bases sitting between them. CDR3 length: 15 residues. In germline, CDR1 is SGHTA, CDR2 FQGNSA. The CDR3 nucleotides are TGTGCCAGCAGCTTAGTTACCGGAGTCACAGATACGCAGTATTTT. This sequence encodes CASSLVTGVTDTQYF. The full variable domain, completed using reference TRBV7-2 and TRBJ2-3, is GAGVSQSPSNKVTEKGKDVELRCDPISGHTALYWYRQSLGQGLEFLIYFQGNSAPDKSGLPSDRFSAERTGGSVSTLTIQRTQQEDSAVYLCASSLVTGVTDTQYFGPGTRLTVL.

This rearrangement joins TRBV9 to TRBJ2-5; D remains unclear. Per the germline V gene, CDR1 is SGDLS and CDR2 is YYNGEE. CDR3 length: 15 amino acids. Trimming removed 0 bases from V and 1 base from J, with 10 bases in between. CDR3 bases: TGTGCCAGCAGCGTAGAGCAGCGTCCCCAAGAGACCCAGTACTTC. This sequence encodes CASSVEQRPQETQYF.

This clonotype was detected a few times. CDR3 in amino acids: CASSQVGRALSTDTQYF. The CDR3 nucleotides are TGTGCCAGCAGCCAAGTGGGCCGAGCGCTTAGCACAGATACGCAGTATTTT. This chain uses TRBV14 with TRBJ2-3; D is uncertain. The CDR3 is 17 amino acids. Germline CDR1 and CDR2: SGHDN and FVKESK. The ends were cut back, 1 base at V and 0 bases at J, with 14 bases in the middle.

This clonotype was detected only a few times. This chain uses TRBV7-6 with TRBJ1-6; 7 bases agree with TRBD1. V lost 5 bases and J lost 9; bases outside the gene matches: 7. This CDR3 comprises 14 residues. The germline V gene encodes CDR1 SGHVS and CDR2 FNYEAQ. CDR3 loop: CASSPRGGASPLHF. The CDR3 nucleotides read TGTGCCAGCAGCCCCAGGGGGGGGGCTTCACCCCTCCACTTT.

The V and J genes are TRBV12-3 or TRBV12-4 and TRBJ1-1, with D unclear. Trimming removed 1 base from V and 4 bases from J, with 4 bases in between. The CDR3 extends over 12 amino acids. The CDR3 protein is CASSLVSTEAFF. Written as DNA, the CDR3 is TGTGCCAGCAGTTTAGTCTCCACTGAAGCTTTCTTT.

The J gene is TRBJ2-5, the V gene TRBV12-3 or TRBV12-4, with 10 bases matching TRBD2. This CDR3 region has 15 residues. V lost 5 bases to trimming and J lost 5 bases; unmatched junction nucleotides: 8. The CDR3 DNA sequence: TGTGCCAGCAGTCCACGGAGGACTAGCGGTGAGACCCAGTACTTC. Protein: CASSPRRTSGETQYF.

This clonotype turned up a few times. This chain joins TRBV30 and TRBJ1-6; D uncertain. Germline assignment: CDR1 GTSNPN and CDR2 SVGIG (reference sequence). Deletions cut 3 bases from V and 6 bases from J, with 3 bases between. This CDR3 is built from 11 residues. The DNA of the CDR3 is TGTGCCTGGAGAAGTAATTCACCCCTCCACTTT. Its protein product is CAWRSNSPLHF.

The chain uses TRBV7-2 and TRBJ2-5; 7 nucleotides match TRBD1. CDR1 SGHTA and CDR2 FQGNSA come from the germline V gene. J was trimmed by 11 bases and V by 5 bases; bases with no gene match: 8. CDR3 size: 12 residues. The CDR3 loop is CASSAGPGQQYF. CDR3 sequence (DNA): TGTGCCAGCAGCGCCGGACCGGGACAGCAGTACTTC.

The chain has TRBV5-5 and TRBJ1-2; the D is unclear. There are 14 residues in the CDR3. CDR1 SGHKS and CDR2 YYEKEE come from the germline V gene (reference sequence). V lost 2 bases and J lost 6, with 14 bases in between. Written as DNA, the CDR3 is TGTGCCAGCAGCTTCACTCCCGGGCCTAATGGCTACACCTTC. It codes for CASSFTPGPNGYTF.